This T cell receptor (beta chain) was sequenced during a study of T cell responses to AZD1222 COVID-19 vaccine. Produced via immunoSEQ multiplex PCR; TCRdb's table is partial and in-frame only. This repertoire shows about 150,000 clones, 91% found once; its top ten account for about 5.3%. Whole-study findings and limits: White British donors predominated, females outnumbered males, and clonal diversity was possibly underestimated. Spike-specific TCR breadth and depth rose after two AZD1222 doses.

Concerning this clone: Its antigen is unidentified.

Source: peripheral blood, taken on day 0 of AZD1222 vaccination. This clonotype was obtained from an adult in good health.

The CDR3 DNA reads as TGTGCCAGCAGCTGGCTTTATGGGGGGGGCACAGATACGCAGTATTTT. Its protein is CASSWLYGGGTDTQYF. V usage is TRBV7-2 and J usage is TRBJ2-3, with 7 nucleotides matching TRBD2. This CDR3 has 16 amino acids. Germline V gene lookup returns CDR1 SGHTA and CDR2 FQGNSA. V shed 4 bases and J 1 base; nucleotides not matched to a gene: 8.